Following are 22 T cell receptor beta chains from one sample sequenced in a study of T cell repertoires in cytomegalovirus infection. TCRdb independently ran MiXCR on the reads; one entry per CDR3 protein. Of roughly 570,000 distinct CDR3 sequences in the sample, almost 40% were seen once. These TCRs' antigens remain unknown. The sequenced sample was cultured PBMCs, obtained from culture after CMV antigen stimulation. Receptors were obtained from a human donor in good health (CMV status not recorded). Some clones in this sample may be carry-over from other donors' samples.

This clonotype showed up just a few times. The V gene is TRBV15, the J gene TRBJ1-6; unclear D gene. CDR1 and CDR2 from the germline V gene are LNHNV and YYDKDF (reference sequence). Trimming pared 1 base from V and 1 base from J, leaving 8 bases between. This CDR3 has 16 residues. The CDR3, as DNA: TGTGCCACCAGCAGAGCCAGTAGTTCCTATAATTCACCCCTCCACTTT. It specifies CATSRASSSYNSPLHF.

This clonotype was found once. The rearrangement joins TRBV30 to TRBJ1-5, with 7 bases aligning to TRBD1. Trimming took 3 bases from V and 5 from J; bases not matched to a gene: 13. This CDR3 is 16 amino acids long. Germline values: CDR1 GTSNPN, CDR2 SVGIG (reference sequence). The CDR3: CAWRETGEGLDQPQHF. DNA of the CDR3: TGTGCCTGGAGAGAAACAGGGGAGGGCTTGGATCAGCCCCAGCATTTT.

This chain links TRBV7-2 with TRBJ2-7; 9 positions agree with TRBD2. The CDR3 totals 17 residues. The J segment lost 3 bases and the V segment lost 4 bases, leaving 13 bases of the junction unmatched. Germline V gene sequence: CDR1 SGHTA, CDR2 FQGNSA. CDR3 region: CASSSGRFTSGFYEQYF. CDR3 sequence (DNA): TGTGCCAGCAGCTCTGGGAGGTTCACTAGCGGGTTCTACGAGCAGTACTTC.

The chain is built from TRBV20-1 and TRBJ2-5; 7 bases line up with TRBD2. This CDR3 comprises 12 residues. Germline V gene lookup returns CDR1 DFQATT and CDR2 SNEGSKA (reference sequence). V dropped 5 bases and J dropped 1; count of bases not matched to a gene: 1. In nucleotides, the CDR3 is TGCAGTGCTCGGGGGGTCCAAGAGACCCAGTACTTC. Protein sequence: CSARGVQETQYF.

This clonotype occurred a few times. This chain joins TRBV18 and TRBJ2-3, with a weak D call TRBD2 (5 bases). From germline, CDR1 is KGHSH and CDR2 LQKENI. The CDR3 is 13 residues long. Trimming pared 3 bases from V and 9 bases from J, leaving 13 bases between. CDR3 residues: CASSPDSPATQYF. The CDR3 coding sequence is TGTGCCAGCTCACCGGACTCCCCGGCCACGCAGTATTTT.

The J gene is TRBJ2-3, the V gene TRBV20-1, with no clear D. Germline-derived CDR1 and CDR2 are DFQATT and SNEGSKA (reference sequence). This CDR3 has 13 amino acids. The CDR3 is CNTRRGSTDTQYF. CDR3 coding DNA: TGCAACACCCGACGAGGTAGCACAGATACGCAGTATTTT.

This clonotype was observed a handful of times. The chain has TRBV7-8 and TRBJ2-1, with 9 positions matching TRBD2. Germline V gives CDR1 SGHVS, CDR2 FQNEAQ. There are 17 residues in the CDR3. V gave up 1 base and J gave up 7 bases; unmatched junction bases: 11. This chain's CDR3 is CASSLVPVSGGRNEQFF. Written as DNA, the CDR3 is TGTGCCAGCAGCTTAGTGCCGGTTAGCGGGGGTAGAAATGAGCAGTTCTTC.

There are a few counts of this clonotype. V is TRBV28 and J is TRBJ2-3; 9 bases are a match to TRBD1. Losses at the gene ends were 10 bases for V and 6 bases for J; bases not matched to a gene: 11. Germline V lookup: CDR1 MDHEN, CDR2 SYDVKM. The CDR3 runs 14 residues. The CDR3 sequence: CATQPHDRGDTQYF. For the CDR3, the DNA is TGTGCCACCCAACCCCACGACAGGGGGGATACGCAGTATTTT.

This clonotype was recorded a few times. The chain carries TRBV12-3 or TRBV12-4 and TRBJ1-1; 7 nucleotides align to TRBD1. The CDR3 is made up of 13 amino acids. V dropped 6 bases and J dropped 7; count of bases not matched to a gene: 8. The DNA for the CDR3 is TGTGCCAGCAGCCTTAAACAGGGGAGTGAAGCTTTCTTT. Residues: CASSLKQGSEAFF.

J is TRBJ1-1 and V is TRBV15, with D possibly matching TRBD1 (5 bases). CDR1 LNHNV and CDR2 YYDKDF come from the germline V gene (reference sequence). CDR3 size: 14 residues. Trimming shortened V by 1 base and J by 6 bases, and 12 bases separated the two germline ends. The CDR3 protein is CATSRVSGLAEAFF. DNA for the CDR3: TGTGCCACCAGCAGAGTCTCAGGGTTGGCTGAAGCTTTCTTT.

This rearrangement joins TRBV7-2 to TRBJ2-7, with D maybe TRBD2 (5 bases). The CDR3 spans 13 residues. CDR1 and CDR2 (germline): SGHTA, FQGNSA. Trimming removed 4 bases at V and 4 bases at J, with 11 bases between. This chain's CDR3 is CASSSSPGYEQYF. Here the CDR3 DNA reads TGTGCCAGCAGCTCCAGCCCGGGGTACGAGCAGTACTTC. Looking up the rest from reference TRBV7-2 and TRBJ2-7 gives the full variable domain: GAGVSQSPSNKVTEKGKDVELRCDPISGHTALYWYRQSLGQGLEFLIYFQGNSAPDKSGLPSDRFSAERTGGSVSTLTIQRTQQEDSAVYLCASSSSPGYEQYFGPGTRLTVT.

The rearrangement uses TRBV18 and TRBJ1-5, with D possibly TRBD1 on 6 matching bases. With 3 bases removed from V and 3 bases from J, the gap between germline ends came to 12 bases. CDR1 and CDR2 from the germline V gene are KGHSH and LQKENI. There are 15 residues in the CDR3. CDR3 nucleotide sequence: TGTGCCAGCTCACCCCCAGGGGATCTCAATCAGCCCCAGCATTTT. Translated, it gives CASSPPGDLNQPQHF.

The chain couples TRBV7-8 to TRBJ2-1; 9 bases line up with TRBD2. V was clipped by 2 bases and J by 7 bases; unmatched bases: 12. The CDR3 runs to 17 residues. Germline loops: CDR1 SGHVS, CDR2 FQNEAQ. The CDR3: CASSLSSAGGPENEQFF. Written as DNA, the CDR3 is TGTGCCAGCAGCTTATCATCGGCGGGAGGGCCCGAAAATGAGCAGTTCTTC.

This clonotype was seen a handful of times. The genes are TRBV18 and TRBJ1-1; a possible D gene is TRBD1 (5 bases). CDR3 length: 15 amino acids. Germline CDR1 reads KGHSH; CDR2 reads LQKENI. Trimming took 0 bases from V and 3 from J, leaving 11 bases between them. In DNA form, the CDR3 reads TGTGCCAGCTCACCACCTCGACAGTACGACACTGAAGCTTTCTTT. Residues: CASSPPRQYDTEAFF. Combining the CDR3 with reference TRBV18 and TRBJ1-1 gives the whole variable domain NAGVMQNPRHLVRRRGQEARLRCSPMKGHSHVYWYRQLPEEGLKFMVYLQKENIIDESGMPKERFSAEFPKEGPSILRIQQVVRGDSAAYFCASSPPRQYDTEAFFGQGTRLTVV.

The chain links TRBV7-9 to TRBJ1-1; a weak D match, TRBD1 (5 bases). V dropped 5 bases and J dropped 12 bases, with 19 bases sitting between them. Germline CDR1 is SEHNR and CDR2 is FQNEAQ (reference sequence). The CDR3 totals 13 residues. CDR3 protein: CASSARAPGIPFF. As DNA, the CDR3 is TGTGCCAGCAGCGCACGGGCCCCAGGGATACCTTTCTTT.

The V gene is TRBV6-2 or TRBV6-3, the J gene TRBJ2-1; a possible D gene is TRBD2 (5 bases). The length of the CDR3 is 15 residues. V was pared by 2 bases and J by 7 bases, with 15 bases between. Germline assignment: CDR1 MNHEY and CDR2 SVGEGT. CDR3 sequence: CASSYVGERFNEQFF. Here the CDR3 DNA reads TGTGCCAGCAGTTACGTGGGAGAGAGGTTTAATGAGCAGTTCTTC.

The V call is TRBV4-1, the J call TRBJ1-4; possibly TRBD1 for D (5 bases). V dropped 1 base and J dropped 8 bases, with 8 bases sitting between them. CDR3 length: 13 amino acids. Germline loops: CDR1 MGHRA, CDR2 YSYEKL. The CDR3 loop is CASSQVRGEKLFF. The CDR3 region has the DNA TGCGCCAGCAGCCAAGTCCGGGGGGAAAAACTGTTTTTT.

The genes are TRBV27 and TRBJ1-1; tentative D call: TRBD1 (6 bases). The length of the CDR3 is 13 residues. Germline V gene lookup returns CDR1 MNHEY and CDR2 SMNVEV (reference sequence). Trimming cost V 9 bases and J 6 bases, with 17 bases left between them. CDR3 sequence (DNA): TGTGCCAGAAGCCCCAGGGGTCGCGCTGAAGCTTTCTTT. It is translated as CARSPRGRAEAFF.

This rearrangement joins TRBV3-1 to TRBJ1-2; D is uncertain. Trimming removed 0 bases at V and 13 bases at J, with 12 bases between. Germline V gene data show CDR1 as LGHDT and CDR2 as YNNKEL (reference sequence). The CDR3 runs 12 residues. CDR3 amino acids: CASSQDEGTRTF. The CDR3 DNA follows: TGTGCCAGCAGCCAAGATGAGGGAACACGCACCTTC.

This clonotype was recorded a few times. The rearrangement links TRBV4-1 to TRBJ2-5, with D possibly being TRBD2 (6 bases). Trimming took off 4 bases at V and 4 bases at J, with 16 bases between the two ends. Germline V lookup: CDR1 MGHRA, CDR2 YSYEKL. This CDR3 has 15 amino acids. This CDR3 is CASSPGDGPLETQYF. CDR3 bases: TGCGCCAGCAGCCCGGGGGACGGACCCCTAGAGACCCAGTACTTC.

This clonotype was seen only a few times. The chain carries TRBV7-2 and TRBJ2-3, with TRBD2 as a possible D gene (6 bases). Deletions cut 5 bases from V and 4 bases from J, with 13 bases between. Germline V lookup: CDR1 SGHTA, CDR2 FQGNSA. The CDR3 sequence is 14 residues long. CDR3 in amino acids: CASSPSGSADTQYF. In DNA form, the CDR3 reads TGTGCCAGCAGCCCAAGCGGGTCCGCAGATACGCAGTATTTT.

The CDR3 coding sequence is TGTGCCAGCAGCCCCAGGACGGGAGGGCGGGATGAGCAGTTCTTC. Encoded protein: CASSPRTGGRDEQFF. The chain links TRBV6-2 or TRBV6-3 to TRBJ2-1, with 8 positions matching TRBD2. This CDR3 spans 15 amino acids. V lost 6 bases to trimming and J lost 8 bases; unmatched junction nucleotides: 12. CDR1 is MNHEY and CDR2 is SVGEGT in the germline V gene.